A selection of T cell receptor beta chains follows, all from one sample in a study of OX40 agonist ivuxolimab in advanced cancers. Produced via immunoSEQ multiplex PCR; TCRdb's table is partial and in-frame only. The sample has tens of thousands of clones, about four fifths seen once. The sequencing here drew on CD4+ or CD8+ T cells sorted from blood, taken in a trial of the OX40 agonist ivuxolimab. The receptors were sampled from an adult with an advanced solid tumor such as melanoma, head and neck, liver or kidney cancer. Both conserved end residues are part of each CDR3. Each record gives: clone size, D gene, V gene, J gene, CDR3 DNA, CDR3 protein. The D gene is left open where the match is weak. Rows may omit the clone size; those that give it use once, few, many or a size class.

>once|.|TRBV9|TRBJ1-1
TGTGCCAGCAGCGTAGGACTCCCTGGGAGGAGGGACTCTGAAGCTTTCTTT
CASSVGLPGRRDSEAFF
>.|.|TRBV5-1|TRBJ2-5
TGCGCCAGCACCGGGGCACGGGAGACCCAGTACTTC
CASTGARETQYF
>.|TRBD1|TRBV6-6|TRBJ1-4
TGTGCCAGCAGTAATTACAGGGGTGGTGAAAAACTGTTTTTT
CASSNYRGGEKLFF
>once|.|TRBV7-9|TRBJ2-3
TGTGCCAGCAGCTTGGGGGATTGGGGAGATACGCAGTATTTT
CASSLGDWGDTQYF
>.|.|TRBV11-3|TRBJ2-3
TGTGCCAGCAGCCGGGGAGATACGCAGTATTTT
CASSRGDTQYF
>few|TRBD2|TRBV7-9|TRBJ2-1
TGTGCCAGCAGTGGACTAGCGGGGGAGGATGAGCAGTTCTTC
CASSGLAGEDEQFF
>.|TRBD1|TRBV5-1|TRBJ2-2
TGCGCCAGCAGCTTTGGGGACAGGGGGCAAACCGGGGAGCTGTTTTTT
CASSFGDRGQTGELFF
>.|.|TRBV6-5|TRBJ2-2
TGTGCCAGCAGACCACGAGGGGGGAGGACCGGGGAGCTGTTTTTT
CASRPRGGRTGELFF
>.|.|TRBV14|TRBJ1-1
TGTGCCAGCAGCCAAGTATTGTCCGTGAACACTGAAGCTTTCTTT
CASSQVLSVNTEAFF
>.|.|TRBV2|TRBJ2-4
TGTGCCAGCAGAGGGAACGGAGGCAAAAACATTCAGTACTTC
CASRGNGGKNIQYF
>.|TRBD2|TRBV4-1|TRBJ2-7
TGCGCCAGCAGCGAAGGACTAGCGGGCCCGCTGGGGGAGCAGTACTTC
CASSEGLAGPLGEQYF
>.|TRBD1|TRBV6-5|TRBJ1-1
TGTGCCAGCAGTTCACAACCAGGGGGAGGTAACACTGAAGCTTTCTTT
CASSSQPGGGNTEAFF
>medium-sized|.|TRBV30|TRBJ2-7
TGTGCCTGGAGTGTTGGACATTCCTACGAGCAGTACTTC
CAWSVGHSYEQYF
>.|.|TRBV18|TRBJ2-1
TGTGCCAGCTCACCGGAGGGGGGCGTCTATGAGCAGTTCTTC
CASSPEGGVYEQFF
>few|TRBD1|TRBV30|TRBJ1-2
TGTGCCTGGAGTGCCGGGACAGCTCCCTTGCGTGGCTACACCTTC
CAWSAGTAPLRGYTF
>few|.|TRBV5-1|TRBJ1-5
TGCGCCAGCAGATTCGGTGAAGATCAGCCCCAGCATTTT
CASRFGEDQPQHF
>.|.|TRBV6-5|TRBJ2-2
TGTGCCTGCCGACCCGCGGCAAACACCGGGGAGCTGTTTTTT
CACRPAANTGELFF
>.|TRBD2|TRBV9|TRBJ2-2
TGTGCCAGCAGCGTACGGCGGGAGGGCCCCGGGGAGCTGTTTTTT
CASSVRREGPGELFF
>.|TRBD2|TRBV4-2|TRBJ2-5
TGTGCCAGCAGCCAAGGGGTAGTAGCGGGAGAAGGAGAGACCCAGTACTTC
CASSQGVVAGEGETQYF
>.|.|TRBV5-8|TRBJ1-1
TGTGCCAGCAGCCCGACGGGGGGAGTAGGGACTGAAGCTTTCTTT
CASSPTGGVGTEAFF
>.|.|TRBV6-5|TRBJ2-7
TGTGCCAGCAGTCCGACCGTGCCGGCCCCCTACGAGCAGTACTTC
CASSPTVPAPYEQYF
>.|.|TRBV6-6|TRBJ1-1
TGTGCCAGCAGTTACGGGGGCAACACTGAAGCTTTCTTT
CASSYGGNTEAFF
>once|.|TRBV27|TRBJ1-2
TGTGCCAGCAGTTTCCCAGGGAACTATGGCTACACCTTC
CASSFPGNYGYTF
>medium-sized|.|TRBV19|TRBJ1-5
TGTGCCAGTAGGACTAACAGGGTAACGTATAGCAATCAGCCCCAGCATTTT
CASRTNRVTYSNQPQHF
>.|TRBD1|TRBV5-4|TRBJ1-3
TGTGCCAGCAGCTTGTCAAGGGGGCAAGGAAACACCATATATTTT
CASSLSRGQGNTIYF
>.|.|TRBV2|TRBJ1-6
TGTGCCAGCAGGAGGTCCGCTACCTATAATTCACCCCTCCACTTT
CASRRSATYNSPLHF
>.|TRBD2|TRBV5-6|TRBJ2-1
TGTGCCAGCAGCTTGGATAGCGGGAGAGTATACAATGAGCAGTTCTTC
CASSLDSGRVYNEQFF
>few|.|TRBV5-1|TRBJ2-3
TGCGCCAGCAGCTTGACTACAGATACGCAGTATTTT
CASSLTTDTQYF
>medium-sized|.|TRBV19|TRBJ1-2
TGTGCCAGTAGTTCAAGCTGGGACACTGGCTACACCTTC
CASSSSWDTGYTF
>once|.|TRBV7-2|TRBJ2-1
TGTGCCAGCAGCTTATTGCCAACCGAGAAGGAGCAGTTCTTC
CASSLLPTEKEQFF
>.|TRBD1|TRBV5-1|TRBJ2-6
TGCGCCAGCAGCTGGGGGGGACAGGGCTCTACTGGGGCCAACGTCCTGACTTTC
CASSWGGQGSTGANVLTF
>.|.|TRBV6-6|TRBJ2-5
TGTGCCAGCAGTCACCTAGGGGGGGAGACCCAGTACTTC
CASSHLGGETQYF
>.|.|TRBV12-5|TRBJ2-5
TGTGCTAGTGGTACTGGAGGGCTCGGGGAGACCCAGTACTTC
CASGTGGLGETQYF
>.|.|TRBV18|TRBJ2-1
TGTGCCAGCTCACCACCTGGGGTTAGGGCCTACAATGAGCAGTTCTTC
CASSPPGVRAYNEQFF
>.|.|TRBV5-6|TRBJ2-5
TGTGCCAGCAGCTTGACAGGGTTTCGAGAGACCCAGTACTTC
CASSLTGFRETQYF
>.|.|TRBV13|TRBJ2-3
TGTGCCAGCAGCCGGGCCCAGGAGACAGATACGCAGTATTTT
CASSRAQETDTQYF
>few|TRBD2|TRBV30|TRBJ2-7
TGTGCCTATACCCCCGGGACTAGCGGGAGTAGCGAGCAGTACTTC
CAYTPGTSGSSEQYF
>.|.|TRBV18|TRBJ2-5
TGTGCCAGCTCACCACCGTCAATCGAGTACAAAGAGACCCAGTACTTC
CASSPPSIEYKETQYF
>.|TRBD1|TRBV2|TRBJ1-3
TGTGCCAGCCGACAGGGGGATACTGGAAACACCATATATTTT
CASRQGDTGNTIYF
>.|.|TRBV10-2|TRBJ1-5
TGCGCCAGCAGTGTGGAAGGGCACAATCAGCCCCAGCATTTT
CASSVEGHNQPQHF
>.|TRBD2|TRBV9|TRBJ2-1
TGTGCCAGCAGCGTACTAGCGGGAGACAATGAGCAGTTCTTC
CASSVLAGDNEQFF
>.|.|TRBV11-2|TRBJ2-5
TGTGCCAGCAGCTTAGATCCCAGGACCCAGTACTTC
CASSLDPRTQYF
>.|TRBD2|TRBV14|TRBJ2-7
TGTGCCAGCAGCCCCTTAGCGGGAGAAAGCTACGAGCAGTACTTC
CASSPLAGESYEQYF
>few|.|TRBV5-1|TRBJ1-1
TGCGCCAGCAGGGAAAACACTGAAGCTTTCTTT
CASRENTEAFF
>once|.|TRBV5-1|TRBJ1-2
TGCGCCAGCAGCTTTAACAGGGATAACTATGGCTACACCTTC
CASSFNRDNYGYTF
>.|.|TRBV21-1|TRBJ1-3
TGTGCCAGCAGCAGTAGGGGGGGCCACGGACGGACCATATATTTT
CASSSRGGHGRTIYF
>.|.|TRBV7-9|TRBJ2-5
TGTGCCAGCAGCCCTCAAGAGACCCAGTACTTC
CASSPQETQYF
>.|.|TRBV2|TRBJ1-4
TGTGCCAGCACCGGGGGGGCGCCGGCTAATGAAAAACTGTTTTTT
CASTGGAPANEKLFF
>.|TRBD1|TRBV30|TRBJ2-2
TGTGCCTGGAAGGGGGACAGGCGATCCGTCGGGGAGCTGTTTTTT
CAWKGDRRSVGELFF
>medium-sized|TRBD1|TRBV5-1|TRBJ2-7
TGCGCCAGCAGCTTAGGCCACCGGGACAGTAAGTCGGGCGAGCAGTACTTC
CASSLGHRDSKSGEQYF
>.|TRBD2|TRBV7-9|TRBJ2-1
TGTGCCAGCAGCTTAGACGCGGGAGGGCCTGGTGAGCAGTTCTTC
CASSLDAGGPGEQFF
>.|.|TRBV7-3|TRBJ1-5
TGTGCCAGCAGCACAGGGCCAAATCAGCCCCAGCATTTT
CASSTGPNQPQHF
>once|TRBD1|TRBV11-2|TRBJ2-2
TGTGCCAGCAGCTCGGACAGGGGGACCGGGGAGCTGTTTTTT
CASSSDRGTGELFF
>.|.|TRBV19|TRBJ1-6
TGTGCCAGCCCCCTAAGGGGCGGGAGTCCCCCCTATAATTCACCCCTCCACTTT
CASPLRGGSPPYNSPLHF
>once|.|TRBV28|TRBJ1-1
TGTGCCAGCAGTTTTTGGGGTCACCCAGCGGCTTTCTTT
CASSFWGHPAAFF
>.|TRBD2|TRBV19|TRBJ2-2
TGTGCCAGTACTGAAGCGGGGCCGACCACCGGGGAGCTGTTTTTT
CASTEAGPTTGELFF
>.|.|TRBV4-1|TRBJ2-3
TGCGCCAGCAGCCAAGGGATAGGCGCAGATACGCAGTATTTT
CASSQGIGADTQYF
>.|TRBD1|TRBV5-4|TRBJ2-5
TGTGCCAGCAGCTTTCCGGGACAGGGTATGGAGACCCAGTACTTC
CASSFPGQGMETQYF
>.|TRBD1|TRBV6-4|TRBJ2-6
TGTGCCAGCAGTGAGGGACAGGGCTCTGGGGCCAACGTCCTGACTTTC
CASSEGQGSGANVLTF